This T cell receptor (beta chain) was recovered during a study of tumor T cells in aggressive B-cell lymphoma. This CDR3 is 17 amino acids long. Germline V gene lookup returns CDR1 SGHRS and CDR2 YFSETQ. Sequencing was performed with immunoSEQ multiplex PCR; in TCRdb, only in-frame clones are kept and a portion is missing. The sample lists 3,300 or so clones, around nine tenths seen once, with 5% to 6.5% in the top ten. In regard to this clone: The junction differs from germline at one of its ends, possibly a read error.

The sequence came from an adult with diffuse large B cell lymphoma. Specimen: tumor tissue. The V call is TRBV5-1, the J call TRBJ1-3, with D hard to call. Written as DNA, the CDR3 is TGCGCCAGCAGCCCCAGGTTTGGGAGGGATACTGGAAACATCATATATTTT. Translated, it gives CASSPRFGRDTGNIIYF.